Reported below is one TCR beta chain. This specimen belongs to a study of OX40 agonist ivuxolimab in advanced cancers. Study summary: Among those enrolled, mean age was about 58 years (range about 23 to 79) and 70% to 85% were male.

Assay: immunoSEQ multiplex PCR; the TCRdb copy retains only in-frame clones and omits some. This repertoire shows around 90,000 clones, approximately 90% found once; its top ten account for around 1.1%. V gave up 3 bases and J gave up 7 bases; unmatched junction bases: 4. The CDR3 spans 14 residues. CDR1 KGHSH and CDR2 LQKENI come from the germline V gene. The sequencing here drew on CD4+ or CD8+ T cells sorted from blood, taken in a trial of the OX40 agonist ivuxolimab. The V and J genes are TRBV18 and TRBJ1-2; 11 nucleotides agree with TRBD1. The TCR sequence derives from an adult with an advanced solid tumor such as melanoma, head and neck, liver or kidney cancer. The CDR3 DNA follows: TGTGCCAGCTCACCCACGGGACAGGGGGGTGGCTACACCTTC. Translating it yields CASSPTGQGGGYTF.